This T cell receptor (beta chain) comes out of a study of blood T cell repertoires in COVID-19 (dated by TCRdb to the early 2020s). With respect to the entire study: Samples from collaborators originated in the United States, Italy and Spain and spanned both the acute and convalescent phases of COVID-19. Where HLA class I and class II types were available, the types were taken from metadata supplied by the sample provider, not from assay-based typing. The samples were drawn from the first 160 participants of the ongoing ImmuneRACE study and from 1,200 or so subjects provided by 6 global collaborators. Sample metadata almost always included a de-identified subject ID, COVID-19 status, age in years and sex. The material from the prospective study consisted of cDNA or gDNA derived from T cells, B-cell-depleted T cells, or PBMCs. Deeply sampled blood TCRbeta repertoires from subjects exposed to, actively infected with, or recovered from COVID-19 were included in the dataset. A freely available public database, intended as a resource for researchers studying the immune response to SARS-CoV-2, is where the repertoires were released. Broader findings and caveats from the paper: How much clinical and demographic metadata was included differed by source and by participant, and the metadata was provided uncurated.

The CDR3 runs 16 amino acids, cysteine and phenylalanine included. The CDR3 DNA has 48 bases and is translated from base 1. V trim: 6 bases; J trim: 9 bases; unmatched bases: 17. Reading the germline V gene gives CDR1 SGHTA and CDR2 FQGNSA. This clone showed up just once. Its specific antigen is unknown. Base qualities are not provided; no much larger clone lies one nucleotide away. Collaborating institutions collected whole blood in K2EDTA tubes following their own protocols. For TCRbeta analysis, collaborator samples were shipped as frozen whole blood, as isolated PBMCs, or as DNA extracted from either sample type. TCRbeta CDR3 regions were amplified from genomic DNA by means of the immunoSEQ Assay, a bias-controlled multiplex PCR. Processing in the source paper ran as follows. The number of nucleated cells in each sample was estimated by amplification of reference gene primers within the assay. To quantify the absolute abundance of each unique TCRbeta CDR3 rearrangement, sequence reads were collapsed and filtered. For each sample, productive Simpson clonality was calculated as the square root of Simpson's diversity index over productive rearrangements. TCRdb limited this immuneACCESS table to in-frame rearrangements with V and J called. A share of clones is missing; checked studies link under half to unresolved V genes, and the rest is unexplained. V and J calls and clone size are those listed in that table; D and trimming were worked out from the DNA. The sample table lists about 48,000 clones, 90% of them with a count of one. The ten largest clonotypes hold about 5.1% of the sample.

The rearrangement combines TRBV7-2 with TRBJ2-4, with 7 middle bases fitting TRBD2. The sample comprised peripheral blood. The clonotype comes from a man in his sixties or seventies with acute or convalescent COVID-19. The CDR3: CASSSEITGTKIIQYF. The DNA is as follows: TGTGCCAGCAGTTCTGAGATCACCGGGACTAAGATCATTCAGTACTTC.